This entry lists 10 T cell receptor beta chains sequenced from one sample in a study of neurological immune-mediated disorders (dated 2019 in TCRdb). The time point label corresponds to: longitudinal time-point 1 (baseline). Library preparation used 5' RACE. The sample was run on an Illumina HiSeq 2500. TCRdb trimmed the raw reads at Q25, called clones with MiXCR and kept productive beta chains. CDR3 protein duplicates are merged, each entry listing the most common genes and DNA. This sample has approximately 49,000 distinct CDR3 sequences in its table, and 9% to 10% of those were observed once. 1.6% of the sample comes from the top ten. The sample comprised PBMCs. Receptors were obtained from a middle-aged woman in good health.

This clonotype was seen ten or more times. The chain couples TRBV9 to TRBJ2-7, with D possibly being TRBD2 (5 bases). This CDR3 spans 15 amino acids. Trimming left V 3 bases short and J 0 bases short, with 13 bases between. Germline values: CDR1 SGDLS, CDR2 YYNGEE. The CDR3, as DNA: TGTGCCAGCAGCGCCGAAAGCGGAGGCTCCTACGAGCAGTACTTC. This gives the protein CASSAESGGSYEQYF.

This clonotype was seen repeatedly, ten times or more. CDR3: CASSFSFRGSEAFF. The CDR3 DNA sequence: TGTGCCAGCAGTTTCTCGTTTCGGGGGTCTGAAGCTTTCTTT. V is TRBV12-3 or TRBV12-4 and J is TRBJ1-1; possibly TRBD1 for D (5 bases). The CDR3 is 14 residues long. Trimming cost V 3 bases and J 6 bases, with 14 bases left between them.

This clonotype was recorded at least ten times. This rearrangement joins TRBV7-6 to TRBJ2-7, with D unclear. CDR1 is SGHVS, CDR2 FNYEAQ, per germline. The CDR3 extends over 15 amino acids. The ends were cut back, 2 bases at V and 0 bases at J, with 11 bases in the middle. The CDR3 DNA follows: TGTGCCAGCAGCTTATGGAAGGGTTTCTCCTACGAGCAGTACTTC. It specifies CASSLWKGFSYEQYF.

This clonotype was recorded at least ten times. This chain uses TRBV18 with TRBJ1-1; possible D gene TRBD1, 6 bases. The CDR3 has 11 amino acids. The V gene lost 6 bases and the J gene lost 6 bases, with 8 bases spanning the gap. From germline, CDR1 is KGHSH and CDR2 LQKENI. The CDR3, as DNA: TGTGCCAGCTCGCAGGGGTCTGAAGCTTTCTTT. It codes for CASSQGSEAFF.

At least ten counts were recorded for this clonotype. The chain employs TRBV11-1 and TRBJ2-5; D is possibly TRBD2 (6 bases). The CDR3 sequence is 13 residues long. Per germline, CDR1 SGHAT and CDR2 FQDESV (reference sequence). Between the trimmed V and J ends, which lost 8 bases and 1 base, there was a span of 11 bases. The CDR3 bases are TGTGCCAGCCGAGCGGGTAGCCAAGAGACCCAGTACTTC. This translates into CASRAGSQETQYF.

In this sample, this clonotype turned up many times. The rearrangement uses TRBV20-1 and TRBJ2-3, with TRBD2 identical over 9 bases. The CDR3 loop spans 14 amino acids. Per the germline V gene, CDR1 is DFQATT and CDR2 is SNEGSKA (reference sequence). V was pared by 6 bases and J by 5 bases, with 9 bases of the junction left unmatched. The chain's CDR3 is CSAPKAGGKDTQYF. The CDR3 DNA reads TGCAGTGCCCCCAAGGCGGGAGGGAAAGATACGCAGTATTTT.

This clonotype was observed at least ten times. The rearrangement uses TRBV6-5 and TRBJ2-7; 8 positions match TRBD1. CDR1 and CDR2 from the germline V gene are MNHEY and SVGAGI. With V trimmed by 0 bases and J by 7 bases, 8 bases remained unmatched. The CDR3 spans 15 residues. As DNA, the CDR3 is TGTGCCAGCAGTTACTCTGGGCAGGGGGCTTGGGAGCAGTACTTC. Translating gives CASSYSGQGAWEQYF.

The gene calls are TRBV5-1 and TRBJ1-1; 7 bases are a match to TRBD1. Looked up from germline, CDR1 is SGHRS and CDR2 is YFSETQ. The V and J ends lost 0 bases and 5 bases, in that order; junction bases with no gene match: 7. The CDR3 sequence is 15 residues long. The CDR3 spells CASSLAGQGVTEAFF. In DNA form, the CDR3 reads TGCGCCAGCAGCTTGGCCGGCCAGGGGGTTACTGAAGCTTTCTTT.

This clonotype showed up many times. The chain employs TRBV12-3 or TRBV12-4 and TRBJ1-6; possibly TRBD1 for D (6 bases). Trimming shortened V by 7 bases and J by 6 bases, and 16 bases separated the two germline ends. The CDR3 is 15 amino acids. The CDR3 DNA is TGTGCCAGCACCCTGGCAGGGGCCCCTAATTCACCCCTCCACTTT. Its protein product is CASTLAGAPNSPLHF.

This clonotype was detected ten times or more. V is TRBV11-2 and J is TRBJ2-3; 10 bases map to TRBD2. Looked up from germline, CDR1 is SGHAT and CDR2 is FQNNGV. CDR3 length: 15 amino acids. J was trimmed by 3 bases and V by 4 bases; bases with no gene match: 4. CDR3 coding DNA: TGTGCCAGCAGCTCCTCTAGCGGGGGTACAGATACGCAGTATTTT. Amino acid sequence: CASSSSSGGTDTQYF. Filled out from reference TRBV11-2 and TRBJ2-3, the complete variable domain reads EAGVAQSPRYKIIEKRQSVAFWCNPISGHATLYWYQQILGQGPKLLIQFQNNGVVDDSQLPKDRFSAERLKGVDSTLKIQPAKLEDSAVYLCASSSSSGGTDTQYFGPGTRLTVL.